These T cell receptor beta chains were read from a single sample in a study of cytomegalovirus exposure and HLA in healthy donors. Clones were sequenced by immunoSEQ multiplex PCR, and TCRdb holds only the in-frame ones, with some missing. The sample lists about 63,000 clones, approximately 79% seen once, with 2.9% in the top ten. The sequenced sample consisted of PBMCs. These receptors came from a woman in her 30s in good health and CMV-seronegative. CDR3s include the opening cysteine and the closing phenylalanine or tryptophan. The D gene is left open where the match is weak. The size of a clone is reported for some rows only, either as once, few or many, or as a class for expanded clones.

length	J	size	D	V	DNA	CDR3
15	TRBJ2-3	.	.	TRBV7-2	TGTGCCAGCAGCTTAGGGACGGGGGTGTCAGATACGCAGTATTTT	CASSLGTGVSDTQYF
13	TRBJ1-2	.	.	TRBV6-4	TGTGCCAGCAGACAGGACCTTAACTATGGCTACACCTTC	CASRQDLNYGYTF
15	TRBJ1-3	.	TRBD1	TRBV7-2	TGTGCCAGCAGCTCCGACAGGGGGCGAGGAAACACCATATATTTT	CASSSDRGRGNTIYF
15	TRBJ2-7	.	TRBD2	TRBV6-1	TGTGCCAGCAGTGAAGGTACTAGCGGACAGTACGAGCAGTACTTC	CASSEGTSGQYEQYF
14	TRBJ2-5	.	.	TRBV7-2	TGTGCCAGCAGCTCGACAGGACTAGTGGAGACCCAGTACTTC	CASSSTGLVETQYF
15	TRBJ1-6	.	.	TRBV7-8	TGTGCCAGCTCTCCCAGCGGGCAGGAGCCTTCACCCCTCCACTTT	CASSPSGQEPSPLHF
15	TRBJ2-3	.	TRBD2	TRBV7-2	TGTGCCAGCAGCTTAGGCCTAGCGGGGGGCTGGCGGCAGTATTTT	CASSLGLAGGWRQYF
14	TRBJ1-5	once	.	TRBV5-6	TGTGCCAGCAGAGTTTATACAGAAAATCAGCCCCAGCATTTT	CASRVYTENQPQHF
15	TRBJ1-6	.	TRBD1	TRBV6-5	TGTGCCAGCAGTACAGGGGAGGCCTATAATTCACCCCTCCACTTT	CASSTGEAYNSPLHF
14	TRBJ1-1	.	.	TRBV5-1	TGCGCCAGCAGGACTCGGGAGGGGAACACTGAAGCTTTCTTT	CASRTREGNTEAFF
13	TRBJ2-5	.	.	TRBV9	TGTGCCAGCAGCGTAGCGGACCAAGAGACCCAGTACTTC	CASSVADQETQYF
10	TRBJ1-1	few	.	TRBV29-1	TGCAGCGTTGGGGGGGATTCGGCTTTCTTT	CSVGGDSAFF
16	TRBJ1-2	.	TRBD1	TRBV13	TGTGCCAGCAGCAGCCTGGGGGACAGGGGGCGAGATGGCTACACCTTC	CASSSLGDRGRDGYTF
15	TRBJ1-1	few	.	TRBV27	TGTGCCAGCAGTTTTATAGGGGGACGGAACACTGAAGCTTTCTTT	CASSFIGGRNTEAFF
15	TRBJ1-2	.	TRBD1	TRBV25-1	TGTGCCAGCAGTGAATATGAAGGGGGCCCCTATGGCTACACCTTC	CASSEYEGGPYGYTF
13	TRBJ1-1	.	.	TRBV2	TGTGCCAGCAGTGGCCAGGCTAACACTGAAGCTTTCTTT	CASSGQANTEAFF
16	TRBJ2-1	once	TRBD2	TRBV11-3	TGTGCCAGCAGCCCCCGGACTAGCGGGAGGGCCGATGAGCAGTTCTTC	CASSPRTSGRADEQFF
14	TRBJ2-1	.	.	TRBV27	TGTGCCAGCAGTTTAGGGTCGTGGGCAAATGAGCAGTTCTTC	CASSLGSWANEQFF
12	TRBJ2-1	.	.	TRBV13	TGTGCCAGCTATCGGGACTCGAATGAGCAGTTCTTC	CASYRDSNEQFF
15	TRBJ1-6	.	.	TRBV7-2	TGTGCCAGCAGCTTAGGGGGAGGGCTCAATTCACCCCTCCACTTT	CASSLGGGLNSPLHF
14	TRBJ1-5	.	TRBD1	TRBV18	TGTGCCAGCTCACCGGGACAGGGAAATCAGCCCCAGCATTTT	CASSPGQGNQPQHF
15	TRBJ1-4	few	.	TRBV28	TGTGCCAGCAGTACACCAGGGTTGGCTAATGAAAAACTGTTTTTT	CASSTPGLANEKLFF
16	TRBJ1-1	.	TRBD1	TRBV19	TGTGCCAGTAGTACCGACAGGGGTGATATGAACACTGAAGCTTTCTTT	CASSTDRGDMNTEAFF
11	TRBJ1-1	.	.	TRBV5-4	TGTGCCAGCAGCTTGGGAGCGCAGACTTTCTTT	CASSLGAQTFF
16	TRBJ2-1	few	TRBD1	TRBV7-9	TGTGCCAGCAGCATACATGCCGGGACAGGGGTCAATGAGCAGTTCTTC	CASSIHAGTGVNEQFF
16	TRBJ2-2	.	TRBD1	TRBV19	TGTGCCAGTAGTACCGGGACAGGGTGGTATACCGGGGAGCTGTTTTTT	CASSTGTGWYTGELFF
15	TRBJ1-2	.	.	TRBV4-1	TGCGCCAGCAGCCAAGACAGGGAATTCAACTATGGCTACACCTTC	CASSQDREFNYGYTF
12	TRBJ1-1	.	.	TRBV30	TGTGCCTGGAGTAAGGGGAGGACTGAAGCTTTCTTT	CAWSKGRTEAFF
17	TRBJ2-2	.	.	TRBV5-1	TGCGCCAGCAGCTTTAACTATGCGGGACCGAACACCGGGGAGCTGTTTTTT	CASSFNYAGPNTGELFF
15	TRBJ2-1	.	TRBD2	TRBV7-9	TGTGCCAGCAGCCCTCTAGCGGGGGGGGTCAATGAGCAGTTCTTC	CASSPLAGGVNEQFF
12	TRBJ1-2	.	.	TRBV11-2	TGTGCCAGCAGCTTACAGGGGCTTGGCTACACCTTC	CASSLQGLGYTF
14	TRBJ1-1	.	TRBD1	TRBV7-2	TGTGCCAGCAGCTTACCCAGGGGGGCCACTGAAGCTTTCTTT	CASSLPRGATEAFF
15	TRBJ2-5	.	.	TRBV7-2	TGTGCCAGCAGCTTTCAAGCGGGTGGAGGGGAGACCCAGTACTTC	CASSFQAGGGETQYF
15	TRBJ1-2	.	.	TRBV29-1	TGCAGCGTTGAAGCCAGGGGCCCCAATTACTATGGCTACACCTTC	CSVEARGPNYYGYTF
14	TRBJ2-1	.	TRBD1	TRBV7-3	TGTGCCAGCAGCCCAGGTGACAGGGGGTTTGAGCAGTTCTTC	CASSPGDRGFEQFF
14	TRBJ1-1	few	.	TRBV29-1	TGCAGCGCTTCCTTGGGCAGGGATAACACTGAAGCTTTCTTT	CSASLGRDNTEAFF
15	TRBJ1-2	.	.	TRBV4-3	TGCGCCAGCAGCCAAGCTAGGACGGGGGGTTATGGCTACACCTTC	CASSQARTGGYGYTF
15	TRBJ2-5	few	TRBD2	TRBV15	TGTGCCACCAGCACGGGAGGGGGAACCCAAGAGACCCAGTACTTC	CATSTGGGTQETQYF
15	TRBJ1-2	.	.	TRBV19	TGTGCCAGTAGTATGGGGGGGAATTTTAACTATGGCTACACCTTC	CASSMGGNFNYGYTF
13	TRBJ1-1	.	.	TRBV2	TGTGCCAGCCTACCCACAGCGAACACTGAAGCTTTCTTT	CASLPTANTEAFF
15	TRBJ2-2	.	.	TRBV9	TGTGCCAGCAGCGTAGTGGGCCAAAACCCCGGGGAGCTGTTTTTT	CASSVVGQNPGELFF
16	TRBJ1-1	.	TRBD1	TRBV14	TGTGCCAGCAGCCAAACGACAGGGGGAGGCGGCACTGAAGCTTTCTTT	CASSQTTGGGGTEAFF
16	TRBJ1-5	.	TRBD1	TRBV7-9	TGTGCCAGCAGCACCTTAGGACAGGCGGCGGGTCAGCCCCAGCATTTT	CASSTLGQAAGQPQHF
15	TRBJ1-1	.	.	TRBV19	TGTGCCAGTAGTATAACGGACAGCTTCAACACTGAAGCTTTCTTT	CASSITDSFNTEAFF
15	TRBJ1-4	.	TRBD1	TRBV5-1	TGCGCCAGCAGTTTCGGACAGGGATATAATGAAAAACTGTTTTTT	CASSFGQGYNEKLFF
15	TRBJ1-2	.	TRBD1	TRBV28	TGTGCCAGCAGTCTACATGACAGGGAGAACTATGGCTACACCTTC	CASSLHDRENYGYTF
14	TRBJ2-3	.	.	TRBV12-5	TGTGCTAGTGCCAGACTAGTTGCCACAGATACGCAGTATTTT	CASARLVATDTQYF
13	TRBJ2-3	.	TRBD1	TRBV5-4	TGTGCCGGCAGCTTTCAGGGGGCAGATACGCAGTATTTT	CAGSFQGADTQYF
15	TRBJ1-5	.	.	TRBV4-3	TGCGCCAGCAGCCAAGATTTCGGGAACGCTCAGCCCCAGCATTTT	CASSQDFGNAQPQHF
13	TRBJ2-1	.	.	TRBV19	TGTGCCAGTAGTCTGCCCACCGGGACAGAGCAGTTCTTC	CASSLPTGTEQFF
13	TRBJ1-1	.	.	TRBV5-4	TGTGCCAGCAGCTTTTCCGGGAGCACTGAAGCTTTCTTT	CASSFSGSTEAFF
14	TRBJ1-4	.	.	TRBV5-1	TGCGCCAGCAGTCCTGCTACAACTAATGAAAAACTGTTTTTT	CASSPATTNEKLFF
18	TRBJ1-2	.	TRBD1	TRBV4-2	TGTGCCAGCAGCCAAGATGGGGGCGAGGGGGCCGGTTCGTATGGCTACACCTTC	CASSQDGGEGAGSYGYTF